This T cell receptor beta chain comes out of a study of blood T cell repertoires in COVID-19. TCRdb's copy holds only in-frame clones and misses some; the assay was immunoSEQ multiplex PCR. Among roughly 120,000 clones listed, around 87% were seen once. The sample consisted of peripheral blood. The sequence was collected from a woman aged 60-70 years with COVID-19, enrolled during active disease.

The CDR3 loop reads CASSRNSDTQYF. The CDR3 region has the DNA TGTGCCAGCAGCCGAAACTCCGATACGCAGTATTTT. The rearrangement joins TRBV6-5 to TRBJ2-3; D is undetermined. There are 12 residues in the CDR3. CDR1 is MNHEY, CDR2 SVGAGI, per germline. V lost 6 bases, J lost 6 bases, and 10 bases lay in between.